This T cell receptor beta chain was obtained from a study of cytomegalovirus exposure and HLA in healthy donors. Study observations and caveats: Cytomegalovirus status, reportedly, was diagnosed with high specificity and sensitivity by the classifier. Being productive about 90% or about 30% of the time was typical of most TCR beta V segments in an earlier analysis. Across all donors, roughly uniform sequencing depth was an assumption of the presence/absence analyses.

The CDR3 length is 12 residues. Germline-derived CDR1 and CDR2 are MNHNY and SVGAGI (reference sequence). Deletions cut 2 bases from V and 7 bases from J, with 5 bases between. The PCR had 60 Vbeta and 13 Jbeta primers. Methods used by the authors: Later reanalysis found 60 million to 90 million unique TCR beta chains, about 11 million of them shared. Repertoires were generated with immunoSEQ multiplex PCR, while TCRdb's copy carries only in-frame clones and drops some. V, J and clone size derive from that table, while D and trimming were established from the DNA sequence. The table has 80,000 to 100,000 clones, 75% to 85% seen once. This clone was picked up a small number of times. Its antigen is unknown.

This TCR derives from a male donor in good health and CMV-seropositive. The chain carries TRBV6-6 and TRBJ2-2; unclear D gene. Sequencing was performed on PBMCs. The CDR3 sequence: CASSYASGELFF. CDR3 DNA sequence: TGTGCCAGCAGTTACGCTAGCGGGGAGCTGTTTTTT.